The 30 T cell receptor beta chains below all came from one sample that was sequenced in a study of CD8+ T cells in alopecia areata. Extracted RNA was reverse transcribed, and the resulting cDNA served as sequencing template. The method was immunoSEQ multiplex PCR; TCRdb's version includes in-frame clones alone and lacks a portion of them. The table shows more than 110,000 clones, with roughly three fifths occurring only once. The sample in question was CD4+ T cells sorted from blood, obtained at week 0. These receptors all stem from a human donor with alopecia areata.

The rearrangement links TRBV2 to TRBJ2-5; unclear D gene. V was cut by 3 bases and J by 5 bases, with 4 bases left in between. Germline V lookup: CDR1 SNHLY, CDR2 FYNNEI. The CDR3 contains 11 residues. The CDR3 spells CASSDFETQYF. The CDR3 region has the DNA TGTGCCAGCAGTGACTTTGAGACCCAGTACTTC. The full variable domain, in which reference TRBV2 and TRBJ2-5 provide the parts outside the CDR3, is EPEVTQTPSHQVTQMGQEVILRCVPISNHLYFYWYRQILGQKVEFLVSFYNNEISEKSEIFDDQFSVERPDGSNFTLKIRSTKLEDSAMYFCASSDFETQYFGPGTRLLVL.

The chain recombines TRBV4-1 with TRBJ2-5; perhaps TRBD1 as D (6 bases). Per germline, CDR1 MGHRA and CDR2 YSYEKL. Trimming cost V 2 bases and J 7 bases, with 14 bases left between them. There are 14 residues in the CDR3. CDR3 coding DNA: TGCGCCAGCAGCCAAATTGGACAGCCGGGGACCCAGTACTTC. Protein: CASSQIGQPGTQYF.

The chain couples TRBV29-1 to TRBJ1-1; no definite D call. The CDR3 contains 14 residues. The germline V gene encodes CDR1 SQVTM and CDR2 ANQGSEA. Deletions cut 7 bases from V and 1 base from J, with 16 bases between. Here the CDR3 DNA reads TGCAGCGCCTCCGTGGGCAACCCGAACACTGAAGCTTTCTTT. Translating gives CSASVGNPNTEAFF.

V is TRBV5-1 and J is TRBJ2-5, with 9 bases matching TRBD2. The junction had 6 bases not matched to a gene; V was cut back by 6 bases and J by 3 bases. Germline lookup yields CDR1 SGHRS and CDR2 YFSETQ. The CDR3 extends over 14 amino acids. CDR3 amino acids: CASNSGLAEETQYF. The DNA for the CDR3 is TGCGCCAGCAACTCGGGACTAGCAGAAGAGACCCAGTACTTC.

This chain connects TRBV30 to TRBJ1-1, with a possible D match to TRBD1 (5 bases). CDR1 and CDR2 from the germline V gene are GTSNPN and SVGIG (reference sequence). The CDR3 consists of 11 residues. V was cut by 3 bases and J by 8 bases, with 10 bases left in between. The CDR3 DNA follows: TGTGCCTGGAGCCTAGGGGTGGAAGCTTTCTTT. Translated, it gives CAWSLGVEAFF.

This clone came up once. This chain joins TRBV13 and TRBJ2-5; D remains unclear. CDR3 length equals 13 residues. Trimming took 3 bases from V and 5 from J, leaving 10 bases between them. CDR1 and CDR2 from the germline V gene are PRHDT and FYEKMQ (reference sequence). The CDR3 nucleotides read TGTGCCAGCAGCTTTATTGGTGGTGAGACCCAGTACTTC. Its protein is CASSFIGGETQYF.

This clone has only a few counts. The V gene is TRBV6-5, the J gene TRBJ2-5, with a possible D match to TRBD1 (6 bases). Germline CDR1 reads MNHEY; CDR2 reads SVGAGI. Trimming left V 5 bases short and J 3 bases short, with 10 bases between. The CDR3 contains 13 residues. The CDR3 region has the DNA TGTGCCAGCAGTGTACAGGGAGAAGAGACCCAGTACTTC. This gives the protein CASSVQGEETQYF.

This rearrangement joins TRBV2 to TRBJ2-1; D perhaps matches TRBD2 (5 bases). The germline CDR1 and CDR2 sequences are SNHLY and FYNNEI. The CDR3 consists of 12 residues. V gave up 6 bases and J gave up 6 bases, with 9 bases separating them. As DNA, the CDR3 is TGTGCCAGCAGGTTTGAGGGCAATGAGCAGTTCTTC. Protein product: CASRFEGNEQFF. The complete variable domain, with remaining parts taken from reference TRBV2 and TRBJ2-1, reads EPEVTQTPSHQVTQMGQEVILRCVPISNHLYFYWYRQILGQKVEFLVSFYNNEISEKSEIFDDQFSVERPDGSNFTLKIRSTKLEDSAMYFCASRFEGNEQFFGPGTRLTVL.

This chain joins TRBV7-8 and TRBJ2-6, with 9 bases matching TRBD1. The V segment lost 7 bases and the J segment 1 base; nucleotides outside the gene matches: 17. The CDR3 sequence is 20 residues long. The germline CDR1 and CDR2 sequences are SGHVS and FQNEAQ. As DNA, the CDR3 is TGTGCCAGCACCCTCCTGGCCCGGACAGGGGAAGGGTCTGGGGCCAACGTCCTGACTTTC. Translating it yields CASTLLARTGEGSGANVLTF.

The table lists this clone with a few counts. The rearrangement links TRBV29-1 to TRBJ2-7, with D perhaps given as TRBD1 or TRBD2 (6 bases each). Germline CDR1 SQVTM, CDR2 ANQGSEA. This CDR3 has 15 residues. Between the trimmed V and J ends, which lost 4 bases and 6 bases, there was a span of 22 bases. The CDR3 spells CSVAGAEGGWLEQYF. CDR3 nucleotides: TGCAGCGTTGCGGGGGCGGAGGGTGGATGGCTCGAGCAGTACTTC.

A few counts support this clone. This chain uses TRBV5-1 with TRBJ2-3, with 7 bases aligning to TRBD1. Losses at the gene ends were 4 bases for V and 8 bases for J; bases not matched to a gene: 7. This CDR3 contains 13 residues. Germline-derived CDR1 and CDR2 are SGHRS and YFSETQ. The CDR3 region is CASSPQDRSTQYF. CDR3 sequence (DNA): TGCGCCAGCAGCCCCCAGGACAGGTCTACGCAGTATTTT.

This clone appeared a few times. The chain couples TRBV18 to TRBJ2-1, with D maybe TRBD2 (5 bases). CDR3 size: 14 residues. The V and J ends lost 1 base and 4 bases respectively, with 8 bases between them. From germline, CDR1 is KGHSH and CDR2 LQKENI. CDR3 sequence reads: CASSPREFYNEQFF. The CDR3 DNA sequence: TGTGCCAGCTCACCACGGGAGTTTTACAATGAGCAGTTCTTC.

The chain has TRBV9 and TRBJ1-1; possible D gene TRBD1, 5 bases. V dropped 5 bases and J dropped 8 bases, with 16 bases sitting between them. Germline lookup yields CDR1 SGDLS and CDR2 YYNGEE. The CDR3 extends over 13 amino acids. Here the CDR3 reads CASRRGRSGEAFF. CDR3 bases: TGTGCCAGCAGACGGGGGAGGAGTGGGGAAGCTTTCTTT.

The V call is TRBV7-6, the J call TRBJ2-7, with unresolved D. V dropped 5 bases and J dropped 1 base, with 12 bases sitting between them. This CDR3 has 14 amino acids. CDR1 is SGHVS and CDR2 is FNYEAQ in the germline V gene. CDR3 nucleotides: TGTGCCAGCAGCCCTCTGGTCGGTTCCTACGAGCAGTACTTC. Residues: CASSPLVGSYEQYF. The full variable domain, with the rest looked up from reference TRBV7-6 and TRBJ2-7, is GAGVSQSPRYKVTKRGQDVALRCDPISGHVSLYWYRQALGQGPEFLTYFNYEAQQDKSGLPNDRFSAERPEGSISTLTIQRTEQRDSAMYRCASSPLVGSYEQYFGPGTRLTVT.

The V call is TRBV7-2, the J call TRBJ1-2, with 8 bases that match TRBD1. CDR1 and CDR2 (germline): SGHTA, FQGNSA. This CDR3 comprises 18 residues. The V and J ends lost 1 base and 5 bases, in that order; junction bases with no gene match: 15. CDR3 protein: CASSLVGTGTGFAYGYTF. CDR3 DNA sequence: TGTGCCAGCAGCTTAGTAGGGACAGGCACAGGATTCGCGTATGGCTACACCTTC.

The chain links TRBV9 to TRBJ2-5; D is possibly TRBD2 (6 bases). The germline CDR1 and CDR2 sequences are SGDLS and YYNGEE. Trimming stripped 3 bases from V and 4 bases from J, with 16 bases between. This CDR3 spans 15 amino acids. The CDR3 DNA sequence: TGTGCCAGCAGCGCCGACCTCCTAGCGACAGAGACCCAGTACTTC. Translated, it gives CASSADLLATETQYF.

This clone was seen only once. The chain uses TRBV2 and TRBJ2-3, with 7 bases that match TRBD1. Unmatched junction bases numbered 14, after V lost 8 bases and J lost 3 bases. Germline V gene data show CDR1 as SNHLY and CDR2 as FYNNEI. This CDR3 comprises 16 residues. Here the CDR3 reads CASPRTGPGITDTQYF. CDR3 DNA: TGTGCCAGCCCTCGGACAGGCCCAGGAATTACAGATACGCAGTATTTT. The full variable domain, rest sourced from reference TRBV2 and TRBJ2-3, is EPEVTQTPSHQVTQMGQEVILRCVPISNHLYFYWYRQILGQKVEFLVSFYNNEISEKSEIFDDQFSVERPDGSNFTLKIRSTKLEDSAMYFCASPRTGPGITDTQYFGPGTRLTVL.

This clone was seen more than once but under ten times. This sequence joins TRBV6-1 and TRBJ2-2; no definite D call. The CDR3 totals 11 residues. CDR1 is MNHNS and CDR2 is SASEGT in the germline V gene. Trimming stripped 6 bases from V and 3 bases from J, with 2 bases between. The CDR3 DNA is TGTGCCAGCAGACACACCGGGGAGCTGTTTTTT. It specifies CASRHTGELFF.

The chain joins TRBV6-5 to TRBJ1-2; perhaps TRBD1 as D (5 bases). V shed 5 bases and J shed 8 bases, with 18 bases lying between them. The CDR3 consists of 14 residues. The V gene's germline CDR1 is MNHEY and CDR2 SVGAGI. This chain's CDR3 is CASSQSGTANGYTF. DNA of the CDR3: TGTGCCAGCAGTCAAAGCGGGACGGCGAACGGCTACACCTTC.

The rearrangement joins TRBV2 to TRBJ1-1; no clear D. The CDR3 runs to 13 residues. From germline, CDR1 is SNHLY and CDR2 FYNNEI. V lost 10 bases to trimming and J lost 0 bases, with 12 bases between them. The DNA for the CDR3 is TGTGCCACTTCAGCCTTCATGAACACTGAAGCTTTCTTT. This sequence encodes CATSAFMNTEAFF.

The CDR3 nucleotides are TGTGCCAGCAGCCCGGACAGGACAGATACGCAGTATTTT. Protein product: CASSPDRTDTQYF. The chain combines TRBV5-6 with TRBJ2-3; 7 bases are a match to TRBD1. The trim removed 4 bases at V and 3 bases at J, leaving 2 bases unmatched. This CDR3 comprises 13 residues. The germline V gene encodes CDR1 SGHDT and CDR2 YYEEEE. Full variable domain (missing parts from reference TRBV5-6 and TRBJ2-3): DAGVTQSPTHLIKTRGQQVTLRCSPKSGHDTVSWYQQALGQGPQFIFQYYEEEERQRGNFPDRFSGHQFPNYSSELNVNALLLGDSALYLCASSPDRTDTQYFGPGTRLTVL.

The chain has TRBV5-5 and TRBJ1-5, with unresolved D. From germline, CDR1 is SGHKS and CDR2 YYEKEE (reference sequence). Between the trimmed V and J ends, which lost 2 bases and 7 bases, there was a span of 13 bases. The CDR3 contains 14 residues. CDR3 amino acids: CASSFINLDQPQHF. CDR3 nucleotides: TGTGCCAGCAGCTTTATAAACTTGGACCAGCCCCAGCATTTT. Supplemented by reference TRBV5-5 and TRBJ1-5, the full variable domain reads DAGVTQSPTHLIKTRGQQVTLRCSPISGHKSVSWYQQVLGQGPQFIFQYYEKEERGRGNFPDRFSARQFPNYSSELNVNALLLGDSALYLCASSFINLDQPQHFGDGTRLSIL.

The rearrangement joins TRBV2 to TRBJ1-1; 8 nucleotides align to TRBD1. The CDR3 consists of 12 residues. The trim removed 11 bases at V and 5 bases at J, leaving 7 bases unmatched. CDR1 and CDR2 (germline): SNHLY, FYNNEI. The CDR3 DNA reads TGTGCCTCATGGGACAGGCAAACTGAAGCTTTCTTT. Amino acids: CASWDRQTEAFF.

Concerning this clone: The same CDR3 can be traced to other DNA sequences in this sample. The chain joins TRBV20-1 to TRBJ2-3; D unclear. This CDR3 comprises 11 residues. Trimming stripped 6 bases from V and 4 bases from J, with 8 bases between. Germline loops: CDR1 DFQATT, CDR2 SNEGSKA (reference sequence). CDR3 nucleotides: TGCAGTGCCCCCCGATCAGATACGCAGTATTTT. Amino acids: CSAPRSDTQYF.

The V and J genes are TRBV7-2 and TRBJ1-2; D possibly corresponds to TRBD1 (6 bases). Germline-derived CDR1 and CDR2 are SGHTA and FQGNSA. The CDR3 is 14 residues long. Trimming took off 6 bases at V and 6 bases at J, with 17 bases between the two ends. The CDR3 coding sequence is TGTGCCAGCAGACCCTCCCCACAGGGCAATGGCTACACCTTC. Its protein product is CASRPSPQGNGYTF.

The chain has TRBV7-9 and TRBJ2-7; 9 bases line up with TRBD1. Germline V CDR1 and CDR2: SEHNR, FQNEAQ (reference sequence). V was clipped by 3 bases and J by 5 bases; unmatched bases: 8. The CDR3 has 15 amino acids. Written as DNA, the CDR3 is TGTGCCAGCAGCTTTGCTCGGGACAGGGAAAACGAGCAGTACTTC. It encodes CASSFARDRENEQYF.

The chain joins TRBV7-9 to TRBJ2-3, with 11 bases lining up with TRBD2. The V and J ends lost 4 bases and 6 bases, in that order; junction bases with no gene match: 6. The CDR3 is 15 amino acids. Germline loops: CDR1 SEHNR, CDR2 FQNEAQ (reference sequence). The CDR3 DNA sequence: TGTGCCAGCAGCTATAGCGGGGGGGCCAGTGATACGCAGTATTTT. Amino acid sequence: CASSYSGGASDTQYF.

The J gene is TRBJ1-3, the V gene TRBV7-2; the D is unclear. CDR3 length: 16 residues. Trimming took 1 base from V and 0 from J, leaving 10 bases between them. From germline, CDR1 is SGHTA and CDR2 FQGNSA. The CDR3 reads CASSLVSQSSGNTIYF. The CDR3 region has the DNA TGTGCCAGCAGCTTAGTGAGTCAGTCCTCTGGAAACACCATATATTTT.

The chain uses TRBV23-1 and TRBJ2-6, with D possibly matching TRBD2 (6 bases). TRBV23-1 is placed among ORFs of uncertain function. The V end was cut by 11 bases, the J end by 0 bases, with 17 bases between. The CDR3 totals 16 residues. In DNA form, the CDR3 reads TGCGCCCCCAATGTTGGGACTTTCTCTGGGGCCAACGTCCTGACTTTC. Protein product: CAPNVGTFSGANVLTF.

The chain's CDR3 is CASSLGGSRTDTQYF. The CDR3 DNA sequence: TGTGCCAGCAGCTTAGGGGGGAGCCGCACAGATACGCAGTATTTT. This chain connects TRBV7-9 to TRBJ2-3; D may be TRBD1 or TRBD2 (5 bases each). Per germline, CDR1 SEHNR and CDR2 FQNEAQ (reference sequence). The V end lost 1 base, the J end lost 1 base, and 9 bases lay between the germline ends. The CDR3 sequence is 15 residues long.